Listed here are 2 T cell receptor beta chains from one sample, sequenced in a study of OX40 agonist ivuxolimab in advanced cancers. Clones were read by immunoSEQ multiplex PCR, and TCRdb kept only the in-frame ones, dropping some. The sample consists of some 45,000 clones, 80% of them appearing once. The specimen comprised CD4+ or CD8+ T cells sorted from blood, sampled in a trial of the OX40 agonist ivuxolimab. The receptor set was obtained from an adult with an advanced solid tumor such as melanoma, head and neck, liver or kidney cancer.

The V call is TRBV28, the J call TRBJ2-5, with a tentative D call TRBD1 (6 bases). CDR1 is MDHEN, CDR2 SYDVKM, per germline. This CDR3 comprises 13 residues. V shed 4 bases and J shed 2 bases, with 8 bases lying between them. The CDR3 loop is CASSSTGQETQYF. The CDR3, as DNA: TGTGCCAGCAGTTCGACAGGACAAGAGACCCAGTACTTC.

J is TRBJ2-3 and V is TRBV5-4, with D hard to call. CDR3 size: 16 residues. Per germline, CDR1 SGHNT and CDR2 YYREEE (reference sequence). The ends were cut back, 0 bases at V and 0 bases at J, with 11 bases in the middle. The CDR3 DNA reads TGTGCCAGCAGCTTGGGTCCATCGACTAGCACAGATACGCAGTATTTT. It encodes CASSLGPSTSTDTQYF.